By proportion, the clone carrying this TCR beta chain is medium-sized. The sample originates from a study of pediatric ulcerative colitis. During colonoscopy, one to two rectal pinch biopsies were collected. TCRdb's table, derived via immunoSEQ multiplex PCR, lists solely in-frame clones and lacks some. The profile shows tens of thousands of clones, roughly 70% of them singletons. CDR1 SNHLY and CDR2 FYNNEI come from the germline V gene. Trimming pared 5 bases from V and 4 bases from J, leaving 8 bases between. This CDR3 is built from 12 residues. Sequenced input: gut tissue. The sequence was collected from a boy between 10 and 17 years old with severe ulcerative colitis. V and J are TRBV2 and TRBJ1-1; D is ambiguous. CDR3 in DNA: TGTGCCAGCAGTCCGGGGTTCACTGAAGCTTTCTTT. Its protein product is CASSPGFTEAFF.